This TCR beta chain came from a study of cytomegalovirus exposure and HLA in healthy donors (dated by TCRdb to about 2017). Background for the entire study: An earlier analysis of roughly 500 of the donors reported more than 250 Gb of sequence data and 120 million or so unique TCR beta sequences from about 179 million T cells. A later genetic analysis took genome-wide SNP genotypes for about three fifths of the roughly 700 donors and used that subset as a discovery cohort. Every repertoire in the discovery cohort had been generated on one and the same sequencing platform. Rather than using new phenotypic data, the later analysis identified candidate immune exposures from TCR beta sequences and from how often those sequences occurred across donors. Class I and class II HLA loci were covered by the typing at four-digit resolution. To predict cytomegalovirus infection status, the study brought together high-throughput TCR immunosequencing, statistical association of individual TCRs with disease status, and machine learning. The study aimed to test whether cataloging public T cell receptors could reveal signatures of past pathogen exposure. An earlier analysis of 587 of the donors applied high-throughput TCR beta sequencing to assess whether each TCR beta V gene segment acted as functional or pseudogenic. On average, around 200,000 unique TCR beta nucleotide sequences were sequenced per donor among about 400 genotyped donors of the cohort, with 15% to 20% of those sequences being non-productive. Alongside the repertoire data, information on donor age, sex, ethnicity and CMV serostatus was compiled. In a later analysis, previously published TCR beta repertoires from 666 donors were re-analyzed and high-resolution HLA genotyping was added so that TCR occurrence patterns could be studied. Of the approximately 370 genotyped donors, 75% to 85% were placed in the genetic ancestry cluster associated with self-reported Caucasian donors. In addition to the first cohort of 666 subjects, a separate validation cohort of around 110 different subjects was used. Typing coverage varied by locus: about 620-630 donors for A, B, C, DRB1 and DQB1; roughly 520 for DQA1; around 610 for DPA1; roughly 450 for DPB1. Four to six DR-DQ haplotypes were handled as single units for association and clustering, since linkage in the cohort was strong. An early release covering about 600 HLA-typed donors comprised around 300 gigabases of sequencing data and around 85 million unique TCR sequences. Using immunosequencing, the study profiled T cell repertoires from some 670 subjects and related those repertoires to cytomegalovirus serostatus. The paper's findings and limits, for the study overall: Strong co-occurrence of HLA alleles, especially DR and DQ, made assigning TCR associations to individual alleles difficult. A cluster of highly shared sequence variants was judged likely to be a technical artifact of the sequencing pipeline. Compared with equally common non-associated chains, HLA-associated TCR beta chains in a later analysis were more clonally expanded and had lower generation probabilities. An earlier analysis of approximately 570 of the donors showed that most TCR beta V segments appeared in productive rearrangements either about 87% or about 30% of the time, which broadly matched IMGT annotations. The classifier was reported to diagnose cytomegalovirus status with high specificity and sensitivity in both the original cohort and the validation cohort. Across donors, most TCR sequences were observed very rarely, whereas some public TCRs were present in many individuals. Linkage disequilibrium might explain the correlated functional status among segregating V segments, but an unknown experimental factor could not be excluded. Several of the top co-occurrence clusters appeared to be linked to parvovirus B19, influenza, CMV and Epstein-Barr virus, according to a later analysis. About 17 rarely observed V segments, including chromosome 9 orphons, were excluded from the earlier analysis of 550 to 700 of the donors because counts were too low. V-gene and J-gene trimming of TCR beta chains was associated with a missense DCLRE1C variant in a later genetic analysis, and the association was replicated in an independent cohort. Most CMV-associated TCR beta chains appeared to be HLA-restricted in a later analysis, and the HLA associations seemed to be driven largely by CMV exposure. A few of the identified cytomegalovirus-associated TCR beta chains were confirmed in vitro to be specific for cytomegalovirus antigens. In a later analysis, 16,951 TCR beta sequences were associated with specific HLA alleles at a false discovery rate of 0.05. Because HLA typing was unavailable for some donors at each locus, only the typed subset was used in association tests. Some IMGT-functional V segments, including TRBV6-2 and TRBV6-3, could not be told apart with the 87-base-pair reads, so those segments were excluded. Immune exposure information for the cohort was limited to CMV serostatus. Presence/absence analyses assumed roughly uniform sequencing depth across donors, an assumption that may not hold. According to the authors, the approach could potentially be generalized to other disease states and immunological phenotypes. According to a later genetic analysis, donors in an Asian-associated ancestry cluster had fewer N-insertions in productive TCRs than the approximately 650-donor mean. This cohort had only TCR beta chains sequenced, and the lack of alpha or paired-chain data limited which features could be detected. A further reported finding was that TCR beta sequences accurately predicted the HLA-A and HLA-B alleles for most subjects in the first cohort. A later analysis found that TCR association rates varied across HLA loci, with DRB1 alleles showing the most associated TCRs and HLA-C alleles the fewest. The study listed 150 to 200 TCR beta chains as associated with cytomegalovirus.

The cohort comprised 710 or so healthy bone marrow donors. At the time of sampling, every cohort member was nominally healthy, though immune exposures that went unrecorded were likely present. The donor tested CMV seropositive and was one of the 289 seropositive cohort members. A peripheral blood sample was collected from each donor, and TCR beta sequencing was performed on peripheral blood mononuclear cells. Genomic DNA was extracted from the blood cell samples with the Qiagen DNeasy Blood Extraction Kit. This clone has only a few counts. Which antigen it targets is not known. Per-nucleotide qualities are absent, and no much larger clonotype sits a single base away. V lost 3 bases and J lost 7 bases, and the count of bases not matched to a germline gene is 9. CDR1 and CDR2 (SNHLY, FYNNEI) derive from the germline V gene. The CDR3, cysteine through phenylalanine, is 16 amino acids long. Only the CDR3 DNA is retained, 48 bases long and in frame from the first base.

The method was the immunoSEQ multiplex PCR assay. A mixture of 60 forward primers for TCR Vbeta segments and 13 reverse primers for TCR Jbeta segments was used in the multiplex PCR. The CDR3 region of rearranged TCR beta genes was amplified from genomic DNA with a multiplex PCR assay. Amplified TCR beta libraries were sequenced as 87-base-pair reads on the Illumina HiSeq System. The study's own analysis went as follows. Across the 600 to 700 repertoires, a later analysis counted around 80 million unique TCR beta chains, some 11 million of which were shared by at least two donors. Raw reads were error-corrected and collapsed into unique sequences with a nearest-neighbor algorithm that merged closely related sequences to remove PCR and sequencing errors. V, D and J gene segments were assigned by aligning CDR3 sequences to IMGT reference sequences. For a sequence to be retained, at least a six-nucleotide match to both a V gene segment and a J gene segment was required. Rearrangements were classified as productive when the CDR3 lacked stop codons and remained in frame with V and J, and all other rearrangements were classified as non-productive. Following IMGT convention, CDR3 was defined as the stretch from the second conserved V-encoded cysteine to the conserved J-encoded phenylalanine. The earlier analysis of about 590 of the donors excluded sequences that lacked an unambiguous match to a single V gene segment. An earlier analysis of approximately 590 of the donors called V segments functional above 56.7% productive rearrangements and segregating when the between-donor standard deviation exceeded 5%. A statistical classification framework was built to diagnose cytomegalovirus status from the catalog of TCR beta chain sequences. In a later analysis, V and J genes were assigned by comparing TCR nucleotide sequences against IMGT/GENE-DB human TR gene sequences. In a later analysis, CDR3 sequences and most-parsimonious VDJ recombination scenarios were assigned using the TCRdist pipeline. In a later analysis, each TCR beta chain was defined by its CDR3 amino acid sequence together with its V-gene family, and reads lacking a unique V-gene family were excluded. A later analysis removed nearly 600 highly shared, low-generation-probability nucleotide sequences to deal with suspected cross-contamination and a sequencing artifact. For each public chain, a later analysis derived a clonal expansion index from normalized ranks of inferred template counts within each repertoire. Generation probabilities in a later analysis came from a VDJ recombination model fitted to out-of-frame rearrangements, and those results were checked against IGoR. In a later analysis, hypergeometric tests were used to score TCR-TCR, TCR-HLA and TCR-CMV co-occurrence, with a repertoire-size bias correction applied to TCR pairs. To estimate false discovery rates, a later analysis permuted the HLA or CMV assignments 20 times. In a later analysis, co-occurring TCRs were grouped with DBSCAN, and TCRdist sequence similarity was added when clustering was performed within HLA-allele-positive subsets. Repertoires with fewer than 30,000 or more than 120,000 public chains were left out of co-occurrence clustering, as were roughly five repertoires with anomalous nucleotide sharing. This immuneACCESS table, as held by TCRdb, lists in-frame sequences with V and J called but not all clones. Of the missing ones, under half trace to an unresolved V gene in checked studies; the others have no known cause. V, J and clone size are taken as reported in that table, and D and trimming were inferred from the DNA itself. The sample yields about 200,000 clones; over 9.5% were counted once. Of the sample, more than 7% is held by the ten largest clones.

The TCR originated in a man aged 50-60 years in good health and CMV-seropositive. The sample consisted of PBMCs. The receptor chain draws on TRBV2 and TRBJ1-4; 9 of the junction bases match TRBD1. The CDR3 protein: CASSDTGTGSGEKLFF. At the DNA level, the sequence is TGTGCCAGCAGTGATACCGGGACAGGGTCTGGTGAAAAACTGTTTTTT. Where the CDR3 stops, the reference TRBV2 and TRBJ1-4 genes take over; the full variable domain is EPEVTQTPSHQVTQMGQEVILRCVPISNHLYFYWYRQILGQKVEFLVSFYNNEISEKSEIFDDQFSVERPDGSNFTLKIRSTKLEDSAMYFCASSDTGTGSGEKLFFGSGTQLSVL.